This is a list of T cell receptor beta chains from one sample in a study of graft-versus-host responses after intestinal transplantation. Using immunoSEQ multiplex PCR, the repertoire was profiled, and TCRdb retains in-frame clones only, with some absent. Found here are 65,000 to 85,000 clones, around 86% of them singletons; the top ten hold over 7%. These receptors have no identified antigens. Material: unstimulated CD8+ T cells sorted from spleen or lymph node cells, obtained before transplant. The receptors derive from a human donor who was the organ donor for an intestinal transplant. Both conserved end residues are trimmed from each CDR3.

length: 11
V: TRBV7-9
CDR3: ASSGHKLYGYT

length: 12
V: TRBV4-1
CDR3: ASRRAAMNTEAF

length: 12
V: TRBV9
CDR3: ASSVVGTVNEQF

length: 11
V: TRBV25-1
CDR3: ASIQGGDTEAF

length: 13
V: TRBV2
CDR3: ASSPIPGENQPQH

length: 10
V: TRBV4-1
CDR3: ASSQASYEQF

length: 12
V: TRBV5-1
CDR3: ASSLWGALIHPY

length: 11
V: TRBV2
CDR3: ASRDGLYNEQF

length: 11
V: TRBV19
CDR3: ASSINAPTEQF

length: 13
V: TRBV28
CDR3: ASSFSGPGSYEQY

length: 12
V: TRBV27
CDR3: ASSFLPFNTEAF

length: 11
V: TRBV19
CDR3: ASTLSGNTEAF

length: 12
V: TRBV5-1
CDR3: ASSLGASNTEAF

length: 12
V: TRBV29-1
CDR3: SVEEGDGYTEAF

length: 14
V: TRBV29-1
CDR3: SVLPGQGKVGYGYT

length: 13
V: TRBV5-6
CDR3: ASSQKRFLIYGYT

length: 15
V: TRBV7-3
CDR3: ASSPPRIGLGANVLT

length: 11
V: TRBV29-1
CDR3: SVEDGANYGYT

length: 13
V: TRBV7-9
CDR3: ASSYVDRSNHEQY

length: 12
V: TRBV4-1
CDR3: ASSQEAAEQPQH

length: 13
V: TRBV4-1
CDR3: ASSQRTGSNYGYT

length: 14
V: TRBV4-1
CDR3: ASSQDGRRLGSPQH

length: 12
V: TRBV4-1
CDR3: ASSQGGGAETQY

length: 11
V: TRBV7-6
CDR3: ASRPRSYDEQF

length: 13
V: TRBV4-1
CDR3: ASSQENRPSYEQY

length: 13
V: TRBV7-9
CDR3: ASSQDLGARNTIY

length: 13
V: TRBV19
CDR3: ASSETSGQLQPQH

length: 14
V: TRBV6-1
CDR3: ASSEYSWQANSPLH

length: 14
V: TRBV19
CDR3: ASTTLGQGALTEAF

length: 15
V: TRBV19
CDR3: ASSIGGTGGSTDTQY